A selection of T cell receptor beta chains follows, all from one sample in a study of shared clonotypes between healthy human individuals. The repertoire was sequenced with immunoSEQ multiplex PCR; TCRdb's copy has only in-frame clones and lacks some. The data show about 800,000 clones, about 96% seen once. The sample consisted of naive CD8+ T cells sorted from blood. The receptors shown here come from a man aged 25 to 40 in good health. Each CDR3 is given with its conserved first and last residue.

TRBJ1-1,TRBV11-2,CASSLELYTEAFF
TRBJ1-2,TRBV7-2,CASSLPPDEGYTF
TRBJ2-7,TRBV27,CASSLSPSRAQYF
TRBJ2-1,TRBV7-2,CASSPRDREQFF
TRBJ2-3,TRBV21-1,CASVGWSGRSADTQYF
TRBJ2-7,TRBV27,CASSLRGRAYEQYF
TRBJ1-2,TRBV19,CASSKGTTLHYGYTF
TRBJ2-1,TRBV29-1,CSVVGSSYNEQFF
TRBJ2-2,TRBV7-9,CASSLFGNTGELFF
TRBJ1-5,TRBV29-1,CSVDSGGSNQPQHF
TRBJ2-2,TRBV9,CASSVELADTGELFF
TRBJ2-3,TRBV7-9,CASSLPGPDTQYF
TRBJ2-2,TRBV13,CASSLSGPNTGELFF
TRBJ1-2,TRBV10-1,CASSESRTGGTYGYTF
TRBJ2-3,TRBV29-1,CSVENRGVSTDTQYF
TRBJ2-3,TRBV7-9,CASSLRVVLTDTQYF
TRBJ2-3,TRBV11-3,CASSFEGPDTQYF
TRBJ2-5,TRBV7-6,CASSLLGAETQYF
TRBJ2-5,TRBV18,CASSPKRLAERLQETQYF
TRBJ2-7,TRBV12-2,CASRREKRAYEQYF
TRBJ1-3,TRBV7-9,CASSLVGWADAGNTIYF
TRBJ2-1,TRBV27,CASSTLRAGSGLRNEQFF
TRBJ2-7,TRBV6-1,CATTTRVSYEQYF
TRBJ2-3,TRBV5-1,CASTKGTSNTDTQYF
TRBJ2-7,TRBV6-5,CAATGGVDEQYF
TRBJ2-2,TRBV4-3,CASSQYRATGELFF